This TCR beta chain was retrieved from a study of T cell responses to AZD1222 COVID-19 vaccine. Here immunoSEQ multiplex PCR was the method, and the copy in TCRdb shows in-frame clones only, minus some. The sample contains 95,000 to 110,000 clones, about 87% of which appear only once. Only a few counts were recorded for this clone. Its antigen remains unknown. Study-wide results and limits: Most donors were white British and more were female, and clonal diversity was possibly underestimated. Reports indicate that nearly half of spike-specific TCRs are directed at unmutated variant regions.

The source of this sequence is an adult in good health. The input for sequencing was peripheral blood, taken on day 0 of AZD1222 vaccination.

The CDR3 is CASSLVQGQGQFF. CDR3 nucleotide sequence: TGTGCCAGCAGCTTAGTGCAGGGACAGGGGCAGTTCTTC. The chain recombines TRBV7-2 with TRBJ2-1, with 9 positions matching TRBD1. Germline assignment: CDR1 SGHTA and CDR2 FQGNSA. Germline trimming cut 1 base from V and 12 bases from J; bases unmatched to any gene: 4. This CDR3 is 13 amino acids long.